This T cell receptor (beta chain) was obtained from a study of blood T cell repertoires in COVID-19. Overall study: Samples representing acute and convalescent COVID-19 were sourced from the United States, Italy and Spain. Sources were T cells, B-cell-depleted T cells, or PBMCs; the material itself was cDNA or gDNA.

How the authors handled the data: The authors estimated nucleated cell counts from reference gene primer amplification. The assay was immunoSEQ multiplex PCR, and TCRdb's table has in-frame clones only and misses some. The V and J calls and clone size were taken over from that table, and D and trimming were inferred from the DNA. Of about 31,000 clones listed, 88% are singletons. Enrolled during active infection, Seattle patients were then followed longitudinally. Trimming removed 0 bases from V and 8 bases from J, with 10 bases in between. The CDR3 contains 13 residues. Germline loops: CDR1 MNHEY, CDR2 SVGEGT.

This clonotype originated in a man aged 55 to 70 with COVID-19, enrolled during active disease. The sample comprised peripheral blood. The chain recombines TRBV6-2 or TRBV6-3 with TRBJ1-2; D might be TRBD1 (5 bases). The CDR3 protein is CASSYSSGDGYTF. The CDR3 DNA reads TGTGCCAGCAGTTACTCATCGGGGGACGGCTACACCTTC.